The 27 T cell receptor beta chains in this list originate from one sample, sequenced in a study of T cell responses to AZD1222 COVID-19 vaccine (dated by TCRdb to about 2021). Libraries were made using the immunoSEQ multiplex PCR assay. The clones in this table, taken by TCRdb from immuneACCESS, are in-frame only. Not every clone is retained; where verified, under half of the shortfall comes from an unresolved V gene, and the cause of the rest is unknown. For this sample the table gives more than 95,000 clones, of which 70% to 90% were detected only once. 3.5% of the sample belongs to the ten largest clones. This specimen's time point label, per the study, means: about 28 days (+/-7) after the second vaccine dose. Sequencing used peripheral blood, obtained 28 days after the second AZD1222 dose. These receptors came from an adult who received the AZD1222 COVID-19 vaccine.

The V and J genes are TRBV12-5 and TRBJ1-5, with TRBD1 as a possible D gene (6 bases). V was shortened by 4 bases and J by 5 bases, with 15 bases between the two germline ends. Germline values: CDR1 LGHNT, CDR2 FRNRAP. The length of the CDR3 is 15 residues. The CDR3 DNA is TGTGCTAGTGGTTGGTTCGGGGACAATCATCAGCCCCAGCATTTT. Translated, it gives CASGWFGDNHQPQHF. The whole variable domain, remainder taken from reference TRBV12-5 and TRBJ1-5, is DARVTQTPRHKVTEMGQEVTMRCQPILGHNTVFWYRQTMMQGLELLAYFRNRAPLDDSGMPKDRFSAEMPDATLATLKIQPSEPRDSAVYFCASGWFGDNHQPQHFGDGTRLSIL.

The chain has TRBV4-1 and TRBJ1-2; D remains ambiguous. The CDR3 is made up of 14 amino acids. Germline V lookup: CDR1 MGHRA, CDR2 YSYEKL. The ends were cut back, 3 bases at V and 2 bases at J, with 10 bases in the middle. The CDR3 bases are TGCGCCAGCAGCCATGGAGTCTTCAACTATGGCTACACCTTC. Protein product: CASSHGVFNYGYTF.

The chain combines TRBV7-2 with TRBJ1-5; D perhaps matches TRBD1 (6 bases). From germline, CDR1 is SGHTA and CDR2 FQGNSA. The V end lost 3 bases, the J end lost 8 bases, and 17 bases lay between the germline ends. The CDR3 has 15 residues. The chain's CDR3 is CASSLGHRGFEPQHF. CDR3 coding DNA: TGTGCCAGCAGCTTGGGACACCGAGGATTTGAGCCCCAGCATTTT.

The genes are TRBV27 and TRBJ1-1, with D hard to call. Between the trimmed V and J ends, which lost 4 bases and 0 bases, there was a span of 12 bases. Germline assignment: CDR1 MNHEY and CDR2 SMNVEV (reference sequence). The CDR3 loop spans 15 amino acids. The CDR3 DNA reads as TGTGCCAGCAGTTGGTCCCGAAGCCTGAACACTGAAGCTTTCTTT. Translation: CASSWSRSLNTEAFF.

The CDR3: CASSREYNSPLHF. DNA of the CDR3: TGTGCCAGCAGTCGAGAATATAATTCACCCCTCCACTTT. This chain links TRBV11-3 with TRBJ1-6, with D unclear. Germline V gene lookup returns CDR1 SGHNT and CDR2 YENEEA. V gave up 6 bases and J gave up 4 bases, with 7 bases separating them. The CDR3 covers 13 residues.

V and J are TRBV7-2 and TRBJ1-1; possible D gene TRBD1, 5 bases. Trimming pared 6 bases from V and 0 bases from J, leaving 17 bases between. Germline loops: CDR1 SGHTA, CDR2 FQGNSA. The CDR3 length is 16 residues. The DNA for the CDR3 is TGTGCCAGCAGGTACCCTTCAGGGTTCATGAACACTGAAGCTTTCTTT. Encoded protein: CASRYPSGFMNTEAFF.

The V call is TRBV4-3, the J call TRBJ2-7; 8 bases line up with TRBD2. Germline lookup yields CDR1 LGHNA and CDR2 YSLEER. V shed 1 base, J shed 3 bases, and the junction held 5 bases outside the gene matches. The CDR3 runs to 15 residues. CDR3 DNA sequence: TGCGCCAGCAGCCAAGGACGGGGGGGAAGCTACGAGCAGTACTTC. Residues: CASSQGRGGSYEQYF.

This clone was observed a few times. The chain carries TRBV6-2 or TRBV6-3 and TRBJ2-7; D is unclear. The germline V gene encodes CDR1 MNHEY and CDR2 SVGEGT. The CDR3 has 11 residues. V lost 5 bases and J 3 bases, leaving 5 bases between the germline ends. CDR3: CASSIGYEQYF. The DNA of the CDR3 is TGTGCCAGCAGTATTGGCTACGAGCAGTACTTC.

The chain links TRBV9 to TRBJ2-2; D may be TRBD2 (5 bases). The CDR3 has 17 residues. Trimming pared 0 bases from V and 1 base from J, leaving 13 bases between. Germline lookup yields CDR1 SGDLS and CDR2 YYNGEE. CDR3 region: CASSVDQPGGNTGELFF. The DNA of the CDR3 is TGTGCCAGCAGCGTAGATCAACCCGGAGGGAACACCGGGGAGCTGTTTTTT.

This chain connects TRBV5-6 to TRBJ1-2; weak D call: TRBD1 (6 bases). The CDR3 covers 14 residues. Germline V CDR1 and CDR2: SGHDT, YYEEEE. Trimming stripped 2 bases from V and 5 bases from J, with 13 bases between. The CDR3 DNA is TGTGCCAGCAGCTTCAGGGGCAAGTCTTATGGCTACACCTTC. It encodes CASSFRGKSYGYTF.

The chain is built from TRBV27 and TRBJ1-6, with a possible D match to TRBD1 (5 bases). The CDR3 is made up of 14 amino acids. Germline CDR1 and CDR2: MNHEY and SMNVEV (reference sequence). Trimming cost V 3 bases and J 8 bases, with 11 bases left between them. CDR3: CASSFRQFDSPLHF. CDR3 DNA: TGTGCCAGCAGTTTTCGACAGTTCGATTCACCCCTCCACTTT.

The chain is built from TRBV5-5 and TRBJ1-1, with 8 positions matching TRBD1. Germline CDR1 and CDR2: SGHKS and YYEKEE (reference sequence). V lost 1 base to trimming and J lost 1 base; unmatched junction nucleotides: 9. The CDR3 totals 17 residues. The DNA of the CDR3 is TGTGCCAGCAGCTTGAACCCCTCCAGGGGGCGGAACACTGAAGCTTTCTTT. As protein: CASSLNPSRGRNTEAFF.

This clone was recorded only once. V is TRBV7-2 and J is TRBJ2-5; D gene uncertain. Trimming took off 2 bases at V and 5 bases at J, with 12 bases between the two ends. The germline gives CDR1 SGHTA, CDR2 FQGNSA. The CDR3 extends over 14 amino acids. The CDR3, as DNA: TGTGCCAGCAGCTTAATCCACCCGATGGAGACCCAGTACTTC. As protein: CASSLIHPMETQYF.

This chain joins TRBV4-3 and TRBJ1-1; no clear D. The CDR3 covers 13 residues. Trimming took off 1 base at V and 5 bases at J, with 8 bases between the two ends. Germline V gene data show CDR1 as LGHNA and CDR2 as YSLEER. As DNA, the CDR3 is TGCGCCAGCAGCCAAGTGAGGGAAACTGAAGCTTTCTTT. This gives the protein CASSQVRETEAFF.

This clone was found a few times. The J gene is TRBJ2-5, the V gene TRBV6-5; TRBD1 matches 7 bases. This CDR3 contains 14 residues. J lost 1 base, V lost 10 bases, and 9 bases had no gene match. Germline-derived CDR1 and CDR2 are MNHEY and SVGAGI. Here the CDR3 DNA reads TGTGCCACTGTAAGGGACAGCCCCCAAGAGACCCAGTACTTC. Its protein is CATVRDSPQETQYF.

This chain connects TRBV19 to TRBJ2-5; 7 bases are a match to TRBD1. The trim removed 8 bases at V and 4 bases at J, leaving 10 bases unmatched. CDR3 length: 14 residues. Looked up from germline, CDR1 is LNHDA and CDR2 is SQIVND (reference sequence). The CDR3 region has the DNA TGTGCCAGTGGACGACAGGGTGGAGGAGAGACCCAGTACTTC. It translates to CASGRQGGGETQYF.

The chain has TRBV11-2 and TRBJ1-2; 10 positions match TRBD1. This CDR3 spans 13 amino acids. V lost 3 bases to trimming and J lost 8 bases; unmatched junction nucleotides: 3. CDR1 and CDR2 from the germline V gene are SGHAT and FQNNGV. As DNA, the CDR3 is TGTGCCAGCAGCTTTGGACAGGGGGGCGGCTACACCTTC. This gives the protein CASSFGQGGGYTF. The full variable domain, rest sourced from reference TRBV11-2 and TRBJ1-2, is EAGVAQSPRYKIIEKRQSVAFWCNPISGHATLYWYQQILGQGPKLLIQFQNNGVVDDSQLPKDRFSAERLKGVDSTLKIQPAKLEDSAVYLCASSFGQGGGYTFGSGTRLTVV.

This sequence joins TRBV7-8 and TRBJ1-2; 7 nucleotides align to TRBD1. Trimming at V came to 5 bases and at J to 2 bases, leaving 5 bases not matched to a gene. This CDR3 comprises 14 residues. Per germline, CDR1 SGHVS and CDR2 FQNEAQ. In DNA, the CDR3 is TGTGCCAGCAGCATGGGGACAGCAAACTATGGCTACACCTTC. This sequence encodes CASSMGTANYGYTF.

This clone showed up just once. J is TRBJ1-2 and V is TRBV5-1; the D gene is possibly TRBD1 (6 bases). Germline CDR1 reads SGHRS; CDR2 reads YFSETQ. CDR3 length: 13 amino acids. Deletions cut 0 bases from V and 8 bases from J, with 11 bases between. CDR3 sequence: CASSLDRVDGYTF. The CDR3 coding sequence is TGCGCCAGCAGCTTGGACAGGGTGGACGGCTACACCTTC.

The chain uses TRBV27 and TRBJ1-6, with D unresolved. Germline V gene lookup returns CDR1 MNHEY and CDR2 SMNVEV (reference sequence). This CDR3 has 14 residues. The germline V and J ends were trimmed by 0 bases and 7 bases, with 7 bases remaining between them. The CDR3 here is CASSLSGGNSPLHF. As DNA, the CDR3 is TGTGCCAGCAGTTTATCAGGAGGGAATTCACCCCTCCACTTT.

This sequence joins TRBV6-5 and TRBJ2-1; D is undetermined. Germline loops: CDR1 MNHEY, CDR2 SVGAGI. The CDR3 extends over 13 amino acids. Trimming took off 8 bases at V and 7 bases at J, with 15 bases between the two ends. The CDR3 region has the DNA TGTGCCAGCTTTAAGGATCCCCGGAATGAGCAGTTCTTC. It is translated as CASFKDPRNEQFF.

V and J are TRBV7-8 and TRBJ2-1; TRBD2 aligns across 9 bases. The CDR3 totals 13 residues. Germline CDR1 is SGHVS and CDR2 is FQNEAQ. The V segment lost 5 bases and the J segment 10 bases; nucleotides outside the gene matches: 6. DNA of the CDR3: TGTGCCAGCAGCCGGACTAGCGCCAGAGAGCAGTTCTTC. This sequence encodes CASSRTSAREQFF.

This clone was picked up a small number of times. CDR3 amino acids: CASSQDLQRPYGYTF. The CDR3 bases are TGCGCCAGCAGCCAAGATCTACAGCGCCCCTATGGCTACACCTTC. The genes are TRBV4-3 and TRBJ1-2; D is unresolved. The CDR3 totals 15 residues. V gave up 0 bases and J gave up 4 bases, with 12 bases separating them. CDR1 is LGHNA, CDR2 YSLEER, per germline.

In DNA, the CDR3 is TGTGCCAGCAGCTTGCCGGGGGTCGGCACAGATACGCAGTATTTT. It is translated as CASSLPGVGTDTQYF. The chain combines TRBV5-4 with TRBJ2-3, with a tentative D call TRBD2 (6 bases). The CDR3 covers 15 residues. V was clipped by 1 base and J by 1 base, with 10 bases between them. CDR1 and CDR2 (germline): SGHNT, YYREEE (reference sequence).

This chain joins TRBV7-3 and TRBJ2-3; 8 nucleotides align to TRBD2. Germline CDR1 is SGHTA and CDR2 is FQGTGA. V shed 2 bases, J shed 3 bases, and the junction held 4 bases outside the gene matches. This CDR3 is 15 amino acids long. The CDR3 reads CASSLRGGITDTQYF. The CDR3 nucleotides are TGTGCCAGCAGCTTACGGGGGGGCATAACAGATACGCAGTATTTT.

V is TRBV6-4 and J is TRBJ1-1; no definite D call. There are 14 residues in the CDR3. Germline V gene lookup returns CDR1 MRHNA and CDR2 SNTAGT. Trimming cost V 5 bases and J 6 bases, with 16 bases left between them. In DNA, the CDR3 is TGTGCCAGCAGTCCCCGGGGTGAGGGTTCTGAAGCTTTCTTT. Translated: CASSPRGEGSEAFF.

About this clone itself: The junction differs from germline at one of its ends, possibly a read error. The chain carries TRBV30 and TRBJ1-1; D remains unclear. Germline lookup yields CDR1 GTSNPN and CDR2 SVGIG (reference sequence). The CDR3 has 13 amino acids. The CDR3 sequence is CARSLQSNTEAFF. CDR3 sequence (DNA): TGTGCCCGGAGCCTACAGTCGAACACTGAAGCTTTCTTT. The full variable domain, with the rest looked up from reference TRBV30 and TRBJ1-1, is SQTIHQWPATLVQPVGSPLSLECTVEGTSNPNLYWYRQAAGRGLQLLFYSVGIGQISSEVPQNLSASRPQDRQFILSSKKLLLSDSGFYLCARSLQSNTEAFFGQGTRLTVV.